This is a list of T cell receptor beta chains from one sample in a study of blood T cell repertoires in COVID-19. Using immunoSEQ multiplex PCR, the repertoire was profiled, and TCRdb retains in-frame clones only, with some absent. This sample has approximately 200,000 clones, with around 89% found just once. Sequencing was done on a sample of PBMCs or T cells enriched from blood (not recorded which). The receptors stem from a woman between 18 and 30 years old in a cohort exposed to, infected with or recovered from COVID-19 (not recorded which). CDR3s include the opening cysteine and the closing phenylalanine or tryptophan. D genes are given only for firm matches. Clone size appears in some rows only: once, few, many, or a class for an expanded clone.

size,D,J,V,CDR3,DNA
.,.,TRBJ1-2,TRBV6-5,CASSRAGNYGYTF,TGTGCCAGCAGTCGAGCGGGTAACTATGGCTACACCTTC
.,.,TRBJ2-7,TRBV24-1,CATSEPGYYEQYF,TGTGCCACCAGTGAACCGGGTTACTACGAGCAGTACTTC
.,TRBD1,TRBJ1-2,TRBV9,CASSPRQGGGYTF,TGTGCCAGCAGCCCCCGACAGGGAGGTGGCTACACCTTC
.,TRBD1,TRBJ2-5,TRBV14,CASSQLETGGGETQYF,TGTGCCAGCAGCCAGTTGGAGACAGGGGGCGGAGAGACCCAGTACTTC
.,TRBD2,TRBJ2-3,TRBV4-1,CASSPLAGETTDTQYF,TGCGCCAGCAGCCCCCTAGCGGGGGAGACCACAGATACGCAGTATTTT
.,TRBD2,TRBJ2-1,TRBV5-1,CASSPGTSGRVPSYNEQFF,TGCGCCAGCAGCCCGGGGACTAGCGGGAGGGTACCATCCTACAATGAGCAGTTCTTC
.,.,TRBJ1-2,TRBV12-3/TRBV12-4,CASTSGRVYTF,TGTGCCAGCACCTCGGGGAGGGTCTACACCTTC
once,TRBD2,TRBJ2-1,TRBV18,CASSLNSGQGDEQFF,TGTGCCAGCTCACTCAATAGCGGGCAAGGCGATGAGCAGTTCTTC
once,TRBD1,TRBJ1-3,TRBV6-6,CASSGRTGRGNTIYF,TGTGCCAGCAGTGGGAGGACAGGGCGAGGGAACACCATATATTTT
.,.,TRBJ1-2,TRBV7-8,CASSLEAGLEGYTF,TGTGCCAGCAGCTTAGAAGCGGGCCTGGAAGGCTACACCTTC
.,.,TRBJ1-2,TRBV9,CASSFQGHGYTF,TGTGCCAGCAGCTTTCAGGGCCATGGCTACACCTTC
.,.,TRBJ2-3,TRBV5-1,CASSPLQRLTDTQYF,TGCGCCAGCAGCCCCCTCCAGCGGCTCACAGATACGCAGTATTTT
.,.,TRBJ2-5,TRBV15,CATSREAGGETQYF,TGTGCCACCAGCAGAGAAGCGGGTGGGGAGACCCAGTACTTC
.,TRBD1,TRBJ1-5,TRBV3-1/TRBV3-2,CASSFGQVNQPQHF,TGTGCCAGCAGCTTTGGACAGGTCAATCAGCCCCAGCATTTT
.,TRBD1,TRBJ1-2,TRBV5-1,CASSLDRGGYTF,TGCGCCAGCAGCTTGGACAGGGGTGGCTACACCTTC
.,TRBD1,TRBJ2-5,TRBV5-1,CASSGSGQGGETQYF,TGCGCCAGCAGCGGCTCGGGACAGGGCGGGGAGACCCAGTACTTC
once,.,TRBJ1-1,TRBV2,CASEKQFTEAFF,TGTGCCAGTGAGAAACAGTTCACTGAAGCTTTCTTT
.,.,TRBJ1-3,TRBV27,CASSSRQSVGNTIYF,TGTGCCAGCAGTTCCAGACAGTCTGTTGGAAACACCATATATTTT
.,TRBD1,TRBJ1-2,TRBV19,CASSIAGQGNYGYTF,TGTGCCAGTAGTATTGCGGGACAGGGTAACTATGGCTACACCTTC
.,.,TRBJ2-5,TRBV11-2,CASSSFQETQYF,TGTGCCAGCAGCTCCTTCCAAGAGACCCAGTACTTC
.,.,TRBJ1-5,TRBV18,CASSPDGVNQPQHF,TGTGCCAGCTCACCAGACGGGGTGAACCAGCCCCAGCATTTT
.,.,TRBJ2-1,TRBV11-1,CASSLGRSNNEQFF,TGTGCCAGCAGCTTGGGCAGGTCTAACAATGAGCAGTTCTTC
.,.,TRBJ1-2,TRBV2,CASSEDRAGQGYTF,TGTGCCAGCAGTGAAGATCGGGCAGGGCAAGGCTACACCTTC
.,.,TRBJ1-1,TRBV5-1,CASSFQGWGNTEAFF,TGCGCCAGCAGCTTCCAGGGGTGGGGGAACACTGAAGCTTTCTTT
.,.,TRBJ1-5,TRBV5-1,CASSFTGDSNQPQHF,TGCGCCAGCAGCTTTACAGGTGATAGCAATCAGCCCCAGCATTTT
.,.,TRBJ2-1,TRBV7-2,CASSFLNEQFF,TGTGCCAGCAGCTTTCTGAATGAGCAGTTCTTC
.,TRBD2,TRBJ2-3,TRBV7-6,CASSWTGGRDTQYF,TGTGCCAGCAGCTGGACGGGGGGGAGGGATACGCAGTATTTT
.,.,TRBJ2-1,TRBV7-9,CASSYVSVSSYNEQFF,TGTGCCAGCAGCTACGTCAGCGTAAGCTCCTACAATGAGCAGTTCTTC
.,TRBD1,TRBJ1-2,TRBV11-2,CASSFRGQGVGYGYTF,TGTGCCAGCAGCTTTAGGGGGCAGGGGGTTGGATATGGCTACACCTTC
.,.,TRBJ1-2,TRBV6-1,CASSAIWTWNNYGYTF,TGTGCCAGCAGTGCGATTTGGACTTGGAATAACTATGGCTACACCTTC
.,.,TRBJ2-3,TRBV29-1,CSVVRRTSTDTQYF,TGCAGCGTTGTCCGGCGGACTAGCACAGATACGCAGTATTTT
.,.,TRBJ1-1,TRBV6-5,CASSMGGLTEAFF,TGTGCCAGCTCTATGGGGGGTTTGACTGAAGCTTTCTTT
.,.,TRBJ1-6,TRBV7-9,CASSLPGFPNSPLHF,TGTGCCAGCAGTTTACCAGGATTCCCTAATTCACCCCTCCACTTT
.,.,TRBJ2-1,TRBV9,CASSVLGERDEQFF,TGTGCCAGCAGCGTATTGGGAGAACGCGATGAGCAGTTCTTC
few,TRBD1,TRBJ1-6,TRBV5-6,CASSGDSLGFHNSPLHF,TGTGCCAGCAGCGGGGACAGTCTGGGCTTTCATAATTCACCCCTCCACTTT
.,TRBD1,TRBJ1-2,TRBV5-1,CASSLAQGANYGYTF,TGCGCCAGCAGCCTTGCACAGGGGGCGAACTATGGCTACACCTTC
.,.,TRBJ1-1,TRBV7-9,CASSLTQGTEAFF,TGTGCCAGCAGCCTAACCCAGGGGACTGAAGCTTTCTTT
.,.,TRBJ2-7,TRBV4-2,CASSQVGGNYEQYF,TGTGCCAGCAGCCAAGTGGGCGGGAACTACGAGCAGTACTTC
.,.,TRBJ1-3,TRBV29-1,CSVADSEHTIYF,TGCAGCGTAGCGGACAGCGAGCACACCATATATTTT
.,.,TRBJ2-7,TRBV5-4,CASSLYGGPYEQYF,TGTGCCAGCAGCTTGTATGGCGGCCCCTACGAGCAGTACTTC
.,.,TRBJ1-2,TRBV4-1,CASSQDPADINGYTF,TGCGCCAGCAGCCAAGATCCGGCGGATATTAATGGCTACACCTTC
.,TRBD1,TRBJ2-7,TRBV12-5,CASAKGGTGVPYEQYF,TGTGCTAGTGCCAAAGGGGGGACAGGGGTTCCCTACGAGCAGTACTTC
.,.,TRBJ2-1,TRBV24-1,CATSVVRQGGFDEQFF,TGTGCCACCAGTGTAGTGAGACAGGGAGGTTTCGATGAGCAGTTCTTC
.,.,TRBJ1-1,TRBV18,CASQPKTELGTEAFF,TGTGCCAGCCAACCGAAGACGGAACTAGGCACTGAAGCTTTCTTT
.,.,TRBJ1-5,TRBV28,CASRLVRVVVQPQHF,TGTGCCAGCAGGCTGGTGCGGGTGGTGGTACAGCCCCAGCATTTT
.,TRBD1,TRBJ1-1,TRBV14,CASSPLGQQNTEAFF,TGTGCCAGCAGCCCCCTGGGACAGCAGAACACTGAAGCTTTCTTT
.,.,TRBJ1-2,TRBV7-9,CASSLETGYGYTF,TGTGCCAGCAGCTTAGAGACAGGCTATGGCTACACCTTC
.,.,TRBJ1-5,TRBV11-3,CASSTDRNQPQHF,TGTGCCAGCAGCACCGACAGGAATCAGCCCCAGCATTTT
.,.,TRBJ2-1,TRBV5-6,CASSFSGDYNEQFF,TGTGCCAGCAGCTTTTCAGGGGATTACAATGAGCAGTTCTTC
.,TRBD1,TRBJ1-5,TRBV5-1,CASSLGQGGNQPQHF,TGCGCCAGCAGCTTGGGACAGGGTGGCAATCAGCCCCAGCATTTT
.,TRBD1,TRBJ1-1,TRBV19,CASSTRTGRGHMNTEAFF,TGTGCCAGTAGTACCCGGACAGGGAGGGGGCACATGAACACTGAAGCTTTCTTT
.,.,TRBJ1-1,TRBV24-1,CATRDPSAAEAFF,TGTGCCACCAGAGACCCTAGTGCGGCTGAAGCTTTCTTT
few,TRBD2,TRBJ2-5,TRBV7-9,CASSSSRGLAGYETQYF,TGTGCCAGCAGCTCCTCCCGCGGGCTAGCGGGATATGAGACCCAGTACTTC
.,.,TRBJ2-2,TRBV5-4,CASSPWGGNPGELFF,TGTGCCAGCAGCCCCTGGGGCGGTAATCCCGGGGAGCTGTTTTTT
.,.,TRBJ1-2,TRBV2,CASRADSSYGYTF,TGTGCCAGCAGGGCTGACAGTTCCTATGGCTACACCTTC